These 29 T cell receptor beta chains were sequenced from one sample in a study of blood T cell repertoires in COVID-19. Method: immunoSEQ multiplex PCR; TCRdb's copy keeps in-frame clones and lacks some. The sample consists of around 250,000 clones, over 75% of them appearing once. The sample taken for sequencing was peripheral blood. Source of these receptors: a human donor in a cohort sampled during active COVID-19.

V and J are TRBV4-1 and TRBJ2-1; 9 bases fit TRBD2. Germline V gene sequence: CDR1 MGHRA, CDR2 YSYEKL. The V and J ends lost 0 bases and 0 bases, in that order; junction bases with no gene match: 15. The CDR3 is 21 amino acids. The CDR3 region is CASSQEGRIVAGERSYNEQFF. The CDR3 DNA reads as TGCGCCAGCAGCCAAGAGGGCAGGATAGTAGCGGGAGAACGCTCCTACAATGAGCAGTTCTTC.

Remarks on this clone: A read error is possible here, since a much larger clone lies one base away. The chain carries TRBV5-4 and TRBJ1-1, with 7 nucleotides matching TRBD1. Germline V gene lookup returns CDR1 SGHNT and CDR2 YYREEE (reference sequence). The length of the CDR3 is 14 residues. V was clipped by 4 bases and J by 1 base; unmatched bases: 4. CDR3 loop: CASSPGTANTEAFF. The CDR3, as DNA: TGTGCCAGCAGCCCGGGGACAGCGAACACTGAAGCTTTCTTT.

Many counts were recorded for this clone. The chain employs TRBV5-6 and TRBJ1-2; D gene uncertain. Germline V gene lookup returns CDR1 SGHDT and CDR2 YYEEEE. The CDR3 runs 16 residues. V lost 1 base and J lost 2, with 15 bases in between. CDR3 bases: TGTGCCAGCAGCTTGTTGTTGGCAGACACGAACTATGGCTACACCTTC. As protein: CASSLLLADTNYGYTF.

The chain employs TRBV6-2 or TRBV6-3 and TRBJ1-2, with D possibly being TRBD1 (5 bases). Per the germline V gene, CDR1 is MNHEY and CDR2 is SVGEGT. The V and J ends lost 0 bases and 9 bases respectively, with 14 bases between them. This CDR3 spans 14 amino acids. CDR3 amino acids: CASSYSSRGVSYTF. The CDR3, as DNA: TGTGCCAGCAGTTACTCGTCGCGGGGGGTTAGCTACACCTTC.

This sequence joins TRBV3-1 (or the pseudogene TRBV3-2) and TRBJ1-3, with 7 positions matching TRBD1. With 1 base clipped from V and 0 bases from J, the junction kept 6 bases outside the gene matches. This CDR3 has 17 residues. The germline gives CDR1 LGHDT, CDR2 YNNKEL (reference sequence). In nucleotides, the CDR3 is TGTGCCAGCAGCCAAGTCGGGAGGGGGCTCTCTGGAAACACCATATATTTT. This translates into CASSQVGRGLSGNTIYF.

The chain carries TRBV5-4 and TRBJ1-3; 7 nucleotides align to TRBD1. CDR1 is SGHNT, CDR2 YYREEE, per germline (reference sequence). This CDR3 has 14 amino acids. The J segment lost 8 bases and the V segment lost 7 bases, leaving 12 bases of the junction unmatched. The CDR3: CASGPDRAKDTIYF. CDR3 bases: TGTGCCAGCGGCCCCGACAGGGCAAAGGACACCATATATTTT.

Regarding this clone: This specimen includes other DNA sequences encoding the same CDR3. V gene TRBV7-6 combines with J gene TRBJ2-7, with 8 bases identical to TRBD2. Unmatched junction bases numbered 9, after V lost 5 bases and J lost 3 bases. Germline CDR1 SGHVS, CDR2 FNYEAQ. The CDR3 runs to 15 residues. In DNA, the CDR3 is TGTGCCAGCAGCCACGGGGTAGCGGGGCTCTACGAGCAGTACTTC. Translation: CASSHGVAGLYEQYF.

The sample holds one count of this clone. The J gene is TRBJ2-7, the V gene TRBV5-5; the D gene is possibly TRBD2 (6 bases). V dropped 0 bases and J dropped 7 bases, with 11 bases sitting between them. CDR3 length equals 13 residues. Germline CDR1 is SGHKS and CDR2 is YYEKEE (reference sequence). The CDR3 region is CASSLGVGGEQYF. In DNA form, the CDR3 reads TGTGCCAGCAGCTTGGGTGTTGGGGGGGAGCAGTACTTC.

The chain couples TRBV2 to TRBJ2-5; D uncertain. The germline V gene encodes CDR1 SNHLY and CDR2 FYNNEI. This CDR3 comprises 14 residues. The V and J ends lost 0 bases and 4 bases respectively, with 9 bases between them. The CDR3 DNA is TGTGCCAGCAGTGAAGCGTGGTTCGGAGAGACCCAGTACTTC. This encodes CASSEAWFGETQYF.

CDR3 residues: CASSFQPGGTRRTDTQYF. CDR3 nucleotide sequence: TGCGCCAGCAGCTTTCAACCCGGTGGGACTAGGAGGACAGATACGCAGTATTTT. The gene calls are TRBV5-1 and TRBJ2-3; the match to TRBD2 covers 8 bases. The CDR3 extends over 18 amino acids. With V trimmed by 2 bases and J by 3 bases, 14 bases remained unmatched. The V gene's germline CDR1 is SGHRS and CDR2 YFSETQ.

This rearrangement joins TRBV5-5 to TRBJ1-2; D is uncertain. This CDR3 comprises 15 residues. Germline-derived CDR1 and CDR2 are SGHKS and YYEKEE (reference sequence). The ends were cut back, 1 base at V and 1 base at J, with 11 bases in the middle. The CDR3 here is CASSLSWEGNYGYTF. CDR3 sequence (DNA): TGTGCCAGCAGCTTGTCGTGGGAGGGTAACTATGGCTACACCTTC.

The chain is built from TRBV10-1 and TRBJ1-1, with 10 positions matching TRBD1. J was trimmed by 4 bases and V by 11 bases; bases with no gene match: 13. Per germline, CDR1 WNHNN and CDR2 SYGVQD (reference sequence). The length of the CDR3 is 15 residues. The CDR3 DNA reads TGCGCCGGAACCGGGACAGGGGCTGTAAGCACTGAAGCTTTCTTT. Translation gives CAGTGTGAVSTEAFF.

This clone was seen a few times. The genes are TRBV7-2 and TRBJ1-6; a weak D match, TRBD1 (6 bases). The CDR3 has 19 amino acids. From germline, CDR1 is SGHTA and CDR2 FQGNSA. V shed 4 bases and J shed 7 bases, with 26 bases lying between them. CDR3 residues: CASSSHFPIRDKLNSPLHF. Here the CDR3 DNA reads TGTGCCAGCAGCTCTCATTTTCCAATCCGGGACAAGCTAAATTCACCCCTCCACTTT.

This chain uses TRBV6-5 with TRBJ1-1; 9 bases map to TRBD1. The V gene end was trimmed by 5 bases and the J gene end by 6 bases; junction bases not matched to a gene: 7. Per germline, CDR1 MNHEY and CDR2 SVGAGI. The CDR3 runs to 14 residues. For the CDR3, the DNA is TGTGCCAGCAGTCTTGGGACAGGGTGGGCTGAAGCTTTCTTT. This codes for CASSLGTGWAEAFF.

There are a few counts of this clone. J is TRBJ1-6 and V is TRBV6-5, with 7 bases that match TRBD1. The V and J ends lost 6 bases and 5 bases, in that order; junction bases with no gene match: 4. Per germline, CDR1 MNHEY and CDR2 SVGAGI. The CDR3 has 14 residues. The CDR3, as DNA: TGTGCCAGCAGCTGGGACAGTAATAATTCACCCCTCCACTTT. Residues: CASSWDSNNSPLHF.

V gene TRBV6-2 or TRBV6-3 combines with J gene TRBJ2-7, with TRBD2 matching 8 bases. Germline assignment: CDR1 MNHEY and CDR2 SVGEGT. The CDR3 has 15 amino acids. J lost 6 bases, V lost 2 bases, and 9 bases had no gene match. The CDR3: CASSYHPQREFEQYF. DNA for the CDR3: TGTGCCAGCAGTTACCACCCCCAGCGGGAGTTCGAGCAGTACTTC.

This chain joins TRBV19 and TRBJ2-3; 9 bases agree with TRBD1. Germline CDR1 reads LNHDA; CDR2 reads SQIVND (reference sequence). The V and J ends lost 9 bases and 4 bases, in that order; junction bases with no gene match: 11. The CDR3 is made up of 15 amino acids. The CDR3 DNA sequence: TGTGCCAGCCTAGCCGGGACAGGGCAATCAGATACGCAGTATTTT. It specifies CASLAGTGQSDTQYF.

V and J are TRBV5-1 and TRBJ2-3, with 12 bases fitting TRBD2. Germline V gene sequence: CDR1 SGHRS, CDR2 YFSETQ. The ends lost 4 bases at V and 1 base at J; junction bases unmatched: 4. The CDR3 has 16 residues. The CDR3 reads CASSPRLAGGTDTQYF. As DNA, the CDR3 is TGCGCCAGCAGCCCCAGACTAGCGGGAGGCACAGATACGCAGTATTTT.

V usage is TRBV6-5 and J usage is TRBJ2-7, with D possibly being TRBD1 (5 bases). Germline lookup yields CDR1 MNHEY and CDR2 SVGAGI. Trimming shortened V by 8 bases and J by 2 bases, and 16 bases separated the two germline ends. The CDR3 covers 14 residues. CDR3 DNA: TGTGCCAGCCGCCCGGACACAGCTACCTACGAGCAGTACTTC. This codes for CASRPDTATYEQYF.

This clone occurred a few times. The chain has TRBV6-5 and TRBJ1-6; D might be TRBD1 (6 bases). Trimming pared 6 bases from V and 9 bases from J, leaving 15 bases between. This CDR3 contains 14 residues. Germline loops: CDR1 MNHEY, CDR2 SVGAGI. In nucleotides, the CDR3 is TGTGCCAGCAGAGGGGAAGGGGGTGGTTCACCCCTCCACTTT. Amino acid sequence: CASRGEGGGSPLHF.

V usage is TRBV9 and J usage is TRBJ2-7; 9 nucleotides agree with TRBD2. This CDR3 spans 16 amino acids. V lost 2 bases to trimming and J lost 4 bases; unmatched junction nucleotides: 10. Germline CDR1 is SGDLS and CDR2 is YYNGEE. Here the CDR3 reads CASSVTGTSPLYEQYF. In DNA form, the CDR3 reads TGTGCCAGCAGCGTTACCGGGACTAGCCCTCTTTACGAGCAGTACTTC.

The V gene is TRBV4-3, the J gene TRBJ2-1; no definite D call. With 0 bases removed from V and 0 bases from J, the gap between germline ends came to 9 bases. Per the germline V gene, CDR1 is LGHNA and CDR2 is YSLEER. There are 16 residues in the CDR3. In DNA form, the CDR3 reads TGCGCCAGCAGCCAAGATCTGGGCAACTCCTACAATGAGCAGTTCTTC. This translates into CASSQDLGNSYNEQFF.

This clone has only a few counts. Written as DNA, the CDR3 is TGTGCCAGCAGCCAAGAATACCTAACACCCCTCCACTTT. Translated: CASSQEYLTPLHF. This chain links TRBV14 with TRBJ1-6; D call uncertain. The length of the CDR3 is 13 residues. Trimming shortened V by 0 bases and J by 11 bases, and 8 bases separated the two germline ends. Germline assignment: CDR1 SGHDN and CDR2 FVKESK.

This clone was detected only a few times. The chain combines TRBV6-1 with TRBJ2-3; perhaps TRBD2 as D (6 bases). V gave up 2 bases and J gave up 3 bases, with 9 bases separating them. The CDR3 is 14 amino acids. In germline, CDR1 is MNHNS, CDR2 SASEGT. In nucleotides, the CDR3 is TGTGCCAGCAGTGAAATCGGGGGTACAGATACGCAGTATTTT. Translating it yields CASSEIGGTDTQYF.

The CDR3 region has the DNA TGTGCCAGTAGTATAGCAGCGGAAAAACTGTTTTTT. Translated, it gives CASSIAAEKLFF. The rearrangement joins TRBV19 to TRBJ1-4; no clear D gene. There are 12 residues in the CDR3. Germline V CDR1 and CDR2: LNHDA, SQIVND (reference sequence). The ends were cut back, 1 base at V and 8 bases at J, with 5 bases in the middle.

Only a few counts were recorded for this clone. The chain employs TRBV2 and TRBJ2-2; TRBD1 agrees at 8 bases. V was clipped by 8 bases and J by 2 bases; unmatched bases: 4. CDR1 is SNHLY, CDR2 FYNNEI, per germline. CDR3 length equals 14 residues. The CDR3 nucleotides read TGTGCCAGCGGACAGGGCGGTAACACCGGGGAGCTGTTTTTT. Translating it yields CASGQGGNTGELFF.

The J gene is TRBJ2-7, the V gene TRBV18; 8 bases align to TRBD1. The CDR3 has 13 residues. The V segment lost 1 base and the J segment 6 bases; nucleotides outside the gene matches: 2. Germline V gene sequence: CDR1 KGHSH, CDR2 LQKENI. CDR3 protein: CASSPHDRGEQYF. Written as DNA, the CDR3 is TGTGCCAGCTCACCACACGACAGGGGCGAGCAGTACTTC.

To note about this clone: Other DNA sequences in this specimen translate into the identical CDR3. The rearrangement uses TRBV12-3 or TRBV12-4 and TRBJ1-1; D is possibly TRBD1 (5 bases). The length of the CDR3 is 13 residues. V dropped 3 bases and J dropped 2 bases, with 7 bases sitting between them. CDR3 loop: CASSLTANTEAFF. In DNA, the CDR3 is TGTGCCAGCAGTTTGACAGCTAACACTGAAGCTTTCTTT.

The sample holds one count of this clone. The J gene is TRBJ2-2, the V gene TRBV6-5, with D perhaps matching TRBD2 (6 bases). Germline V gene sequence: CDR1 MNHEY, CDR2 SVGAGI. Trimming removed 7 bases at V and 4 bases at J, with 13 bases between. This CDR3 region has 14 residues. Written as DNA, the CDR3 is TGTGCCAGCATGAGGGCAGCGGGCACCGGGGAGCTGTTTTTT. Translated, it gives CASMRAAGTGELFF.